The present T cell receptor beta chain was sequenced within a study of response to subunit inactivated influenza vaccine. This clonotype showed up just a few times. Via MiXCR, TCRdb re-called the RT-PCR reads, giving one row per CDR3 protein. The table has over 750,000 distinct CDR3 sequences, around 20% seen once. CDR3 length: 17 residues. Trimming removed 4 bases from V and 4 bases from J, with 22 bases in between. Germline-derived CDR1 and CDR2 are SGHRS and YFSETQ. This chain uses TRBV5-1 with TRBJ2-3; D tentatively reads TRBD1 or TRBD2 (5 bases each). The TCR sequence derives from a man aged 45 to 65 who received an inactivated influenza vaccine. This material consisted of PBMCs from blood, taken less than 6 days after vaccination. The CDR3 DNA is TGCGCCAGCAGCACAGGAGGCGTTTCGTCAGGAGCAGATACGCAGTATTTT. This gives the protein CASSTGGVSSGADTQYF. Full variable domain (rest looked up from reference TRBV5-1 and TRBJ2-3): KAGVTQTPRYLIKTRGQQVTLSCSPISGHRSVSWYQQTPGQGLQFLFEYFSETQRNKGNFPGRFSGRQFSNSRSEMNVSTLELGDSALYLCASSTGGVSSGADTQYFGPGTRLTVL.